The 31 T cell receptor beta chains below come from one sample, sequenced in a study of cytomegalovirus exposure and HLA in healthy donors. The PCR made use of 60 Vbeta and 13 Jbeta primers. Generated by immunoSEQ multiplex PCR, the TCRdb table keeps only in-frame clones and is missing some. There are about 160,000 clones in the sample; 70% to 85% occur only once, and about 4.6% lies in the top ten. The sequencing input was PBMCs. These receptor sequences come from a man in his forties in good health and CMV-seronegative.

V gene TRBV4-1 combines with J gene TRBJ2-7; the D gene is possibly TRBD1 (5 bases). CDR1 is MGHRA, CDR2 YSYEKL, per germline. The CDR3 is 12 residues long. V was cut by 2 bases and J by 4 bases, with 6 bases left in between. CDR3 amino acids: CASSQQGYEQYF. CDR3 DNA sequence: TGCGCCAGCAGCCAACAGGGATACGAGCAGTACTTC.

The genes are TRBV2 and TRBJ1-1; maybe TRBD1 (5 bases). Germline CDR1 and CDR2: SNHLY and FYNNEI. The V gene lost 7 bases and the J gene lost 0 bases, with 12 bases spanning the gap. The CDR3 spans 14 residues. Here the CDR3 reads CASTFDSMNTEAFF. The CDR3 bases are TGTGCCAGCACCTTCGACAGCATGAACACTGAAGCTTTCTTT.

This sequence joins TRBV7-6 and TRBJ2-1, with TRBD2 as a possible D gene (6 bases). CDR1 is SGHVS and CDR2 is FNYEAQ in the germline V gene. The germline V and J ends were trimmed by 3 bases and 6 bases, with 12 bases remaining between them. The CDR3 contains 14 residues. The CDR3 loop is CASSLSRGGNEQFF. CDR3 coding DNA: TGTGCCAGCAGCTTGTCGAGGGGAGGCAATGAGCAGTTCTTC. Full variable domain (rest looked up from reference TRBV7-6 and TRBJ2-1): GAGVSQSPRYKVTKRGQDVALRCDPISGHVSLYWYRQALGQGPEFLTYFNYEAQQDKSGLPNDRFSAERPEGSISTLTIQRTEQRDSAMYRCASSLSRGGNEQFFGPGTRLTVL.

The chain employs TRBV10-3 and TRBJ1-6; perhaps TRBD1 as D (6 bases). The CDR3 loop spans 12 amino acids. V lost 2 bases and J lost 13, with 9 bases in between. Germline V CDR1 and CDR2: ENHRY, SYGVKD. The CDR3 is CAISEIQGPLHF. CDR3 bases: TGTGCCATCAGTGAGATCCAGGGGCCCCTCCACTTT.

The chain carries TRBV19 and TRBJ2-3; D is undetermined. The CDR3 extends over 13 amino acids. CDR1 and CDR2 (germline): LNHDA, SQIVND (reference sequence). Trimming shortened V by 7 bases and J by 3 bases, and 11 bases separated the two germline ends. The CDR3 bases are TGTGCCAGTAACGTAGACGGGACAGATACGCAGTATTTT. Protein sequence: CASNVDGTDTQYF.

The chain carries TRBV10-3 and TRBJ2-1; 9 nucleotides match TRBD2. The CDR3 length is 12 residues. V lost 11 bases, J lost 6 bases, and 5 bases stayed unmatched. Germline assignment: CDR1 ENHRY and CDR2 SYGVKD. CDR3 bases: TGTGCCGTGGGACTAGCCCCCAATGAGCAGTTCTTC. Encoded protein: CAVGLAPNEQFF.

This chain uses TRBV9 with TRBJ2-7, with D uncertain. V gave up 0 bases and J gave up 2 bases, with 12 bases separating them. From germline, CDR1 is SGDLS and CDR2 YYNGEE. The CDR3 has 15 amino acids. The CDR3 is CASSVGPGNTYEQYF. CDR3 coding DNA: TGTGCCAGCAGCGTAGGGCCAGGAAATACCTACGAGCAGTACTTC.

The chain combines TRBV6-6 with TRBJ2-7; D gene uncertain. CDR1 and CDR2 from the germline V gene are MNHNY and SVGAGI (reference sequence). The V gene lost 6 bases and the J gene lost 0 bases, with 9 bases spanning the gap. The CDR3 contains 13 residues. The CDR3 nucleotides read TGTGCCAGCAGCCTACTCAACTCCTACGAGCAGTACTTC. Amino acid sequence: CASSLLNSYEQYF.

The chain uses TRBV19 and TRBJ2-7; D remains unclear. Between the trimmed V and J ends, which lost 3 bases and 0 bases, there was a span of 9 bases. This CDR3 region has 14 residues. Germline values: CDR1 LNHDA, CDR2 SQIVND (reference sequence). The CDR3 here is CASSMVVDSYEQYF. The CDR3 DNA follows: TGTGCCAGTAGTATGGTAGTCGACTCCTACGAGCAGTACTTC.

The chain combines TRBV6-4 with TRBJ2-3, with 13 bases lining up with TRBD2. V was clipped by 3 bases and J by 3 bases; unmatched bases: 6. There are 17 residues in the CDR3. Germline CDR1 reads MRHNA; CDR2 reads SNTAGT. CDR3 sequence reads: CASSELAGGLATDTQYF. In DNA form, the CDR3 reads TGTGCCAGCAGTGAACTAGCGGGGGGGCTTGCTACAGATACGCAGTATTTT.

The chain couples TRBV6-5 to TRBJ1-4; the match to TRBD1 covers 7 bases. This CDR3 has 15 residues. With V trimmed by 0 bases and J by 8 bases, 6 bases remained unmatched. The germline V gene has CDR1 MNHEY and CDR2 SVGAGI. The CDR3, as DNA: TGTGCCAGCAGTTACTCAAAGGGGGCTTGGGAAAAACTGTTTTTT. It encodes CASSYSKGAWEKLFF.

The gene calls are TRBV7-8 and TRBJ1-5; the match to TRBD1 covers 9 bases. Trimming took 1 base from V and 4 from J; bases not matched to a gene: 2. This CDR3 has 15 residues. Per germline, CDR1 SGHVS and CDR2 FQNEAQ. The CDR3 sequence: CASSLEGTGNQPQHF. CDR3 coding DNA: TGTGCCAGCAGCTTAGAAGGGACAGGGAATCAGCCCCAGCATTTT.

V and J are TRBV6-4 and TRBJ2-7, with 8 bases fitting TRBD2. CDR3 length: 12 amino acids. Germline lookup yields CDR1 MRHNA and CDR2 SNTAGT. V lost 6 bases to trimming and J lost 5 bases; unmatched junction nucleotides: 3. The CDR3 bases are TGTGCCAGCAGCCTCGGGGGGGACGAGCAGTACTTC. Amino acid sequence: CASSLGGDEQYF.

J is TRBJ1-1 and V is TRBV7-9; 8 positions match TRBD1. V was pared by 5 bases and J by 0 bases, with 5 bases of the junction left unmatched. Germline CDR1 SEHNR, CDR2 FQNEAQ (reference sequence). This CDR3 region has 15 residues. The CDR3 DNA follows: TGTGCCAGCAGCCCCAGACAGGGGATGAACACTGAAGCTTTCTTT. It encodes CASSPRQGMNTEAFF. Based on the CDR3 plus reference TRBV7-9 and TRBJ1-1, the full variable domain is DTGVSQNPRHKITKRGQNVTFRCDPISEHNRLYWYRQTLGQGPEFLTYFQNEAQLEKSRLLSDRFSAERPKGSFSTLEIQRTEQGDSAMYLCASSPRQGMNTEAFFGQGTRLTVV.

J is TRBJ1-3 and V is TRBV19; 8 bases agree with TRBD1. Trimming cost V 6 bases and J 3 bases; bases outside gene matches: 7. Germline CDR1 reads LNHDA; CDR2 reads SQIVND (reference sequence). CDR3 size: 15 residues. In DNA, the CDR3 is TGTGCCAGTAGCCTTCAGGGGGCAGGTGGAAACACCATATATTTT. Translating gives CASSLQGAGGNTIYF.

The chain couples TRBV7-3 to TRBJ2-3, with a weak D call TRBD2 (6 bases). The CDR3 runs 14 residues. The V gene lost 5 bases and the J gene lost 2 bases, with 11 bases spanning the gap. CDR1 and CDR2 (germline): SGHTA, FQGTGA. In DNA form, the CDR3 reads TGTGCCAGCAGCGTCGGGGGAGCCACAGATACGCAGTATTTT. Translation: CASSVGGATDTQYF.

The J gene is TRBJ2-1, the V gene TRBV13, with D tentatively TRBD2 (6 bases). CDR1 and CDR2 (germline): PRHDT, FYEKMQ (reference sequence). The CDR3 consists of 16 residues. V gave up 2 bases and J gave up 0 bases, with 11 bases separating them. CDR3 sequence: CASSLSAGYSYNEQFF. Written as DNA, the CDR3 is TGTGCCAGCAGCTTATCGGCGGGATACTCCTACAATGAGCAGTTCTTC.

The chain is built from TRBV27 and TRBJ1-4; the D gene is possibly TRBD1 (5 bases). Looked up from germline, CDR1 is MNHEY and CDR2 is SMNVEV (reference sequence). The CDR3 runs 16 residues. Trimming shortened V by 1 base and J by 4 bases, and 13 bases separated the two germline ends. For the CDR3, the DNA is TGTGCCAGCAGTTTATACCCCGACAGTTATAATGAAAAACTGTTTTTT. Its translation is CASSLYPDSYNEKLFF.

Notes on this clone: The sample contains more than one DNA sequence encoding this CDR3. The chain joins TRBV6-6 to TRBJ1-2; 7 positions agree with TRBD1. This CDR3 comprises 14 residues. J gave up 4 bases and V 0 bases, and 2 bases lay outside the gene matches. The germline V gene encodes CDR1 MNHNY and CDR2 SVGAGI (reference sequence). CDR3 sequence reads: CASSYSAGGYGYTF. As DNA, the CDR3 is TGTGCCAGCAGTTACTCAGCAGGGGGCTATGGCTACACCTTC.

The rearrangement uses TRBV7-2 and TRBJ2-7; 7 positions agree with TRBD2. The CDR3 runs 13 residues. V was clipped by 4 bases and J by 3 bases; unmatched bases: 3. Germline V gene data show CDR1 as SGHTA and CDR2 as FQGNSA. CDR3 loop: CASSSPGGYEQYF. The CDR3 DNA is TGTGCCAGCAGCTCTCCGGGAGGCTACGAGCAGTACTTC.

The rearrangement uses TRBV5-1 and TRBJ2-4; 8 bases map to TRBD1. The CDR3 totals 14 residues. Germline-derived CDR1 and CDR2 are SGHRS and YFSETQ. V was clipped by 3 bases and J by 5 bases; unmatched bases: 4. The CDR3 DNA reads TGCGCCAGCAGCTCGGTGGGACAGGAAAACATTCAGTACTTC. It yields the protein CASSSVGQENIQYF.

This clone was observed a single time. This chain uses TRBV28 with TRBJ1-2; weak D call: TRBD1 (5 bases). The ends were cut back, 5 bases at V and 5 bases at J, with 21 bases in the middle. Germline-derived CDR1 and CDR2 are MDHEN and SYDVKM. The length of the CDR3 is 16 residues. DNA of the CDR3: TGTGCCAGCAGTGTTCTGAGCGGGGCTTCCCTGTATGGCTACACCTTC. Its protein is CASSVLSGASLYGYTF.

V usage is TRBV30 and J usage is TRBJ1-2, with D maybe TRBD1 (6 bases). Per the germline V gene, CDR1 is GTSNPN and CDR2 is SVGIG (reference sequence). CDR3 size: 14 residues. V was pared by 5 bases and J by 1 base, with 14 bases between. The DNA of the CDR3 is TGTGCCTGGGACTTCCAGGGGCTTAACTATGGCTACACCTTC. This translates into CAWDFQGLNYGYTF.

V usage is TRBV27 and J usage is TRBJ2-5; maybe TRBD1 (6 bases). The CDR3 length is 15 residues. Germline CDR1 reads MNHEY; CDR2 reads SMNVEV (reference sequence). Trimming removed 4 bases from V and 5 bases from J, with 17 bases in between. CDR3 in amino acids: CASSSGPGVGETQYF. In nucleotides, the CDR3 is TGTGCCAGCAGTTCAGGACCAGGGGTAGGGGAGACCCAGTACTTC.

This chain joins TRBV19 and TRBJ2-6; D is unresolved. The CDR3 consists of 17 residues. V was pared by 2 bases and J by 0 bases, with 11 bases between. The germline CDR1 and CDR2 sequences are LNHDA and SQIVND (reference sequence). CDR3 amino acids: CASSIIGRSSGANVLTF. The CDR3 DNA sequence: TGTGCCAGTAGTATAATCGGCAGGTCCTCTGGGGCCAACGTCCTGACTTTC.

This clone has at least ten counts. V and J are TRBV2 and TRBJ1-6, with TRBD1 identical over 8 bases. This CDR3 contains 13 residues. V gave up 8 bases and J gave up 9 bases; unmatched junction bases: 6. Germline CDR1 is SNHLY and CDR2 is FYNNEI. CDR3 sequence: CASGRQGFSPLHF. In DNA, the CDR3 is TGTGCCAGCGGTAGACAGGGGTTTTCACCCCTCCACTTT. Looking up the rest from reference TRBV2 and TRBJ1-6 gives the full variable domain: EPEVTQTPSHQVTQMGQEVILRCVPISNHLYFYWYRQILGQKVEFLVSFYNNEISEKSEIFDDQFSVERPDGSNFTLKIRSTKLEDSAMYFCASGRQGFSPLHFGNGTRLTVT.

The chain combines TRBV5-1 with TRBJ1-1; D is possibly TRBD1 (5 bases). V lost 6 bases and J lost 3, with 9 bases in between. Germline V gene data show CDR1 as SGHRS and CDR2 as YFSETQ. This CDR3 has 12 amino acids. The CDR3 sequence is CASTGPHTEAFF. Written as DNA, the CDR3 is TGCGCCAGCACAGGGCCTCACACTGAAGCTTTCTTT.

The CDR3 DNA is TGTGCCAGCAGTCCCAACCCCGGACAAATCTACGAGCAGTACTTC. This encodes CASSPNPGQIYEQYF. The chain couples TRBV28 to TRBJ2-7; a possible D gene is TRBD1 (5 bases). The CDR3 has 15 residues. Trimming removed 5 bases from V and 3 bases from J, with 17 bases in between. Germline lookup yields CDR1 MDHEN and CDR2 SYDVKM. The full variable domain, completed using reference TRBV28 and TRBJ2-7, is DVKVTQSSRYLVKRTGEKVFLECVQDMDHENMFWYRQDPGLGLRLIYFSYDVKMKEKGDIPEGYSVSREKKERFSLILESASTNQTSMYLCASSPNPGQIYEQYFGPGTRLTVT.

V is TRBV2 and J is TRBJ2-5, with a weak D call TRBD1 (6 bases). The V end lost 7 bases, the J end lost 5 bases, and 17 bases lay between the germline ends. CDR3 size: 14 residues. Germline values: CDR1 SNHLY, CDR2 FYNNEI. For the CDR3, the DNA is TGTGCCAGCATGGACAGTATCTTTTCCGAGACCCAGTACTTC. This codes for CASMDSIFSETQYF.

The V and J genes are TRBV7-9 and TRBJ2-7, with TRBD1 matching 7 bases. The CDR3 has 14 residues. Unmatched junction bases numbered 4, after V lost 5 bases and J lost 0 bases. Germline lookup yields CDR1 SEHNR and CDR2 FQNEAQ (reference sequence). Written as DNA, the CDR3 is TGTGCCAGCAGCGGCACAGGGGCCTCCTACGAGCAGTACTTC. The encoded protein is CASSGTGASYEQYF.

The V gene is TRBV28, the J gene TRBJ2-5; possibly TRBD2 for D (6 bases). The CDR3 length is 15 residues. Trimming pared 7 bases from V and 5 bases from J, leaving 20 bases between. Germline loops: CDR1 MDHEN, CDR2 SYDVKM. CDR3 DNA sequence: TGTGCCAGCAAGCCCCGGGGACTCCCCAGGGAGACCCAGTACTTC. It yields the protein CASKPRGLPRETQYF.